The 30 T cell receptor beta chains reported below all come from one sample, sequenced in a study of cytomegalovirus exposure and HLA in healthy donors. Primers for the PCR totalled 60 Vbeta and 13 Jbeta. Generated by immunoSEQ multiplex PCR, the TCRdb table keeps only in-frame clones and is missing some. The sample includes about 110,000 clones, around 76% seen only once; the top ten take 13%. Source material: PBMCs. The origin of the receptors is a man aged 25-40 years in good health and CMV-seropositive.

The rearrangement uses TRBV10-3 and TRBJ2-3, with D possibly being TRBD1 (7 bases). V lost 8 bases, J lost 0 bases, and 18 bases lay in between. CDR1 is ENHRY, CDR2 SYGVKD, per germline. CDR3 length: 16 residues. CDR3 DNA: TGTGCCATCTCCGGAGGGGGCCAGGGCAGCACAGATACGCAGTATTTT. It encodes CAISGGGQGSTDTQYF.

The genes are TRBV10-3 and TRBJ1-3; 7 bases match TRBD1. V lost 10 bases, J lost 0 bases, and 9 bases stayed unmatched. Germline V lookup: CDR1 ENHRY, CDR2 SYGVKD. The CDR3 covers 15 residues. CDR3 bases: TGTGCCACTACTCGACAGGGAGACTCTGGAAACACCATATATTTT. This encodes CATTRQGDSGNTIYF.

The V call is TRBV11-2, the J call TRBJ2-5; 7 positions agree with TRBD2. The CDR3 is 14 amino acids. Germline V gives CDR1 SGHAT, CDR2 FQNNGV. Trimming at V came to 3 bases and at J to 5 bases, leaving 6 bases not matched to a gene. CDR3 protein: CASSFSGGGETQYF. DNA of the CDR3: TGTGCCAGCAGCTTTTCCGGGGGAGGGGAGACCCAGTACTTC.

The DNA for the CDR3 is TGTGCCAGCACCACAGGGGGCATCACTGAAGCTTTCTTT. This codes for CASTTGGITEAFF. The chain recombines TRBV28 with TRBJ1-1, with 9 positions matching TRBD1. Losses at the gene ends were 7 bases for V and 4 bases for J; bases not matched to a gene: 4. Germline V gene data show CDR1 as MDHEN and CDR2 as SYDVKM. The CDR3 loop spans 13 amino acids.

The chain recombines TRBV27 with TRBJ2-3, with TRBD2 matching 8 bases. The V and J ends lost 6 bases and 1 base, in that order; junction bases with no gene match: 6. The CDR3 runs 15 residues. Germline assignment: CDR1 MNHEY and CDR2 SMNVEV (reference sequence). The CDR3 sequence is CASRAAGGGTDTQYF. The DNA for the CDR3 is TGTGCCAGCAGAGCGGCGGGGGGTGGCACAGATACGCAGTATTTT.

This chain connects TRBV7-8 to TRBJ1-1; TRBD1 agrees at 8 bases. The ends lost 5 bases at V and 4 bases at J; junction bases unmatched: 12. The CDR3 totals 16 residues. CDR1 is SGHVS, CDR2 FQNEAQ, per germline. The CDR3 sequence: CASSPGRTGLGTEAFF. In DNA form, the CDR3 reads TGTGCCAGCAGCCCGGGCCGGACAGGGCTGGGCACTGAAGCTTTCTTT.

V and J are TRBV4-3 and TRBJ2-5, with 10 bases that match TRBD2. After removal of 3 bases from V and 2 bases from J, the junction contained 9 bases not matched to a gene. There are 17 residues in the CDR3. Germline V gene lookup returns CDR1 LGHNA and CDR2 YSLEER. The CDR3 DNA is TGCGCCAGCAGCCAGGACTTACTAGCGGGGAGACAAGAGACCCAGTACTTC. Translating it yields CASSQDLLAGRQETQYF.

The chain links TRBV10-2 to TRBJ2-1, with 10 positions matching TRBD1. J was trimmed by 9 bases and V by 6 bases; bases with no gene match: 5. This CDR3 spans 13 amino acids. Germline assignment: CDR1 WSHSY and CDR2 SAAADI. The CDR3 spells CASSGQGVGEQFF. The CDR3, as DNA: TGCGCCAGCAGCGGACAGGGGGTGGGTGAGCAGTTCTTC.

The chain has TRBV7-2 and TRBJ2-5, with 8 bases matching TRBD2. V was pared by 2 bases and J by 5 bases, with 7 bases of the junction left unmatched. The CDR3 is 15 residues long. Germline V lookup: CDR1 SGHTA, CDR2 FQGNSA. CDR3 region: CASSLSTSDWETQYF. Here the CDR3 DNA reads TGTGCCAGCAGCTTATCGACTAGCGATTGGGAGACCCAGTACTTC.

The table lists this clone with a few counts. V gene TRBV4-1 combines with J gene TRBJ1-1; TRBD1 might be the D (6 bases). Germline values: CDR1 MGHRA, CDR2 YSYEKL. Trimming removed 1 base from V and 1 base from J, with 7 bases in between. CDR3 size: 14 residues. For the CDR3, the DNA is TGCGCCAGCAGCCAAGGACAGGCGAACACTGAAGCTTTCTTT. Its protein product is CASSQGQANTEAFF.

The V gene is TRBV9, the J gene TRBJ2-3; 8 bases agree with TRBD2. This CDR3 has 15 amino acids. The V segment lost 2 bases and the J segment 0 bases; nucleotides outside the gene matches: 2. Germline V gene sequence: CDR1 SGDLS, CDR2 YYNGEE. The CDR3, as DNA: TGTGCCAGCAGCGTTATAGCGGGGAGCACAGATACGCAGTATTTT. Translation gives CASSVIAGSTDTQYF.

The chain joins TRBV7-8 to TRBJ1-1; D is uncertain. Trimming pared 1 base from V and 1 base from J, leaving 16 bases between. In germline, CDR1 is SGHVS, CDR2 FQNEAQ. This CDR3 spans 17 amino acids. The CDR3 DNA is TGTGCCAGCAGCTTAGGTGGGCTGCCTGGCCCGAACACTGAAGCTTTCTTT. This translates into CASSLGGLPGPNTEAFF.

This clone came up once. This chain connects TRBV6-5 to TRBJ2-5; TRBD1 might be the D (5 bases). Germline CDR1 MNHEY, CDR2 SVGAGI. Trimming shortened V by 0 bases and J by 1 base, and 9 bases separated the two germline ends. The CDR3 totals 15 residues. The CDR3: CASSYSGALQETQYF. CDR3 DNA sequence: TGTGCCAGCAGTTACTCTGGGGCCCTCCAAGAGACCCAGTACTTC.

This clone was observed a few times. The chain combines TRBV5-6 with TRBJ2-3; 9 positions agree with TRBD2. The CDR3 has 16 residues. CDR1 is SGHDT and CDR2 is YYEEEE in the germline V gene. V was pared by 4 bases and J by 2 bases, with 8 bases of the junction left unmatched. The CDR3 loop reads CASSLRLAANTDTQYF. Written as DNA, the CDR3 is TGTGCCAGCAGCCTCAGACTAGCGGCGAACACAGATACGCAGTATTTT.

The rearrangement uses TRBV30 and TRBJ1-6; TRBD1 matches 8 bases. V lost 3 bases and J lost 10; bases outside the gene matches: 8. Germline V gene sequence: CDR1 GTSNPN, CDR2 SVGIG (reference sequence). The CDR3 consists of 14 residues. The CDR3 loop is CAWRADREESPLHF. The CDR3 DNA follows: TGTGCCTGGAGGGCGGACAGGGAGGAGTCACCCCTCCACTTT.

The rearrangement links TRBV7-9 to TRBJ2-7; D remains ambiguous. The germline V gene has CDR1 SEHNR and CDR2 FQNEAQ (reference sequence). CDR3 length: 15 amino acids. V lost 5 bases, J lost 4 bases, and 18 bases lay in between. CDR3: CASSDNRVGRYEQYF. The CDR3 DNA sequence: TGTGCCAGCAGCGATAACCGGGTGGGTAGATACGAGCAGTACTTC.

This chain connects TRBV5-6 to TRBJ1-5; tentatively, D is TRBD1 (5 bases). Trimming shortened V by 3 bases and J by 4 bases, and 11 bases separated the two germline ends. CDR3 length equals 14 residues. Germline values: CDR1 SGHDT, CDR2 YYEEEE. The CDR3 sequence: CASSYLRGNQPQHF. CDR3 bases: TGTGCCAGCAGCTACCTTCGGGGGAATCAGCCCCAGCATTTT.

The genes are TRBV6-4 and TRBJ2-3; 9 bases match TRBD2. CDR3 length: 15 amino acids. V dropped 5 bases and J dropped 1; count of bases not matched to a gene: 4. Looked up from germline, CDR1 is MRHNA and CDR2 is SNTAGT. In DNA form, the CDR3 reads TGTGCCAGCAGTCTAGCGGGATCTGGCACAGATACGCAGTATTTT. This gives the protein CASSLAGSGTDTQYF.

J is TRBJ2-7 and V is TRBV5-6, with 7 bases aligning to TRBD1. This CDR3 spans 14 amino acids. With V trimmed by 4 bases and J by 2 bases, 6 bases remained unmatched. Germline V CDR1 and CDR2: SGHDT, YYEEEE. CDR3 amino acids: CASSPGQQTYEQYF. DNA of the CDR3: TGTGCCAGCAGCCCGGGACAGCAGACCTACGAGCAGTACTTC. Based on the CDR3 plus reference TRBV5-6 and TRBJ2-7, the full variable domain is DAGVTQSPTHLIKTRGQQVTLRCSPKSGHDTVSWYQQALGQGPQFIFQYYEEEERQRGNFPDRFSGHQFPNYSSELNVNALLLGDSALYLCASSPGQQTYEQYFGPGTRLTVT.

CDR3 DNA: TGTGCCAGCAGTCAAGACACGATGAACACTGAAGCTTTCTTT. Its translation is CASSQDTMNTEAFF. J is TRBJ1-1 and V is TRBV6-1; no reliable D call. Germline lookup yields CDR1 MNHNS and CDR2 SASEGT. V was pared by 5 bases and J by 0 bases, with 10 bases between. The CDR3 runs 14 residues.

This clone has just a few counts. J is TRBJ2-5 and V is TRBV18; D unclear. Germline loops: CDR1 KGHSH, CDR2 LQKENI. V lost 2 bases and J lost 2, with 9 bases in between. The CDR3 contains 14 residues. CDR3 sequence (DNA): TGTGCCAGCTCACCAGAGACACCACAAGAGACCCAGTACTTC. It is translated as CASSPETPQETQYF.

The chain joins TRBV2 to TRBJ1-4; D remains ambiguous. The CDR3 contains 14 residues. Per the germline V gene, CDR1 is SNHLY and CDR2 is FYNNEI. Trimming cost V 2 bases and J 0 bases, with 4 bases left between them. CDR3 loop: CASSEQATNEKLFF. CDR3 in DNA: TGTGCCAGCAGTGAACAGGCAACTAATGAAAAACTGTTTTTT.

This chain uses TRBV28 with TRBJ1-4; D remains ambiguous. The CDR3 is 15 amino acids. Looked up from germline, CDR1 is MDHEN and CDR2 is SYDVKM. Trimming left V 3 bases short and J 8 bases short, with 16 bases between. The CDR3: CASSLGRLVKEKLFF. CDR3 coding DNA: TGTGCCAGCAGTTTGGGTCGACTAGTTAAAGAAAAACTGTTTTTT.

In DNA, the CDR3 is TGCGCCAGCAGCCAGGGGTTGAAGACCCAGTACTTC. It translates to CASSQGLKTQYF. The chain recombines TRBV5-1 with TRBJ2-5, with D tentatively TRBD1 (6 bases). V shed 4 bases and J shed 6 bases, with 10 bases lying between them. The length of the CDR3 is 12 residues. Germline V CDR1 and CDR2: SGHRS, YFSETQ.

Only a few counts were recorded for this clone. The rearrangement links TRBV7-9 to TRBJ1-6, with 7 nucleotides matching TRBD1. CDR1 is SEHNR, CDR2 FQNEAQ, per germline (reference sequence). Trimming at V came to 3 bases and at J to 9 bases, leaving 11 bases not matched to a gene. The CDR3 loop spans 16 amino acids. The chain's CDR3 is CASSFDPGTAGSPLHF. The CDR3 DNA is TGTGCCAGCAGCTTTGATCCCGGGACAGCCGGTTCACCCCTCCACTTT.

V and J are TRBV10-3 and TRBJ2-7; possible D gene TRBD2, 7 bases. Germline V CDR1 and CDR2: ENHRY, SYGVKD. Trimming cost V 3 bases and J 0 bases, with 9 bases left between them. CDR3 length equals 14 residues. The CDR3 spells CAISEGGASYEQYF. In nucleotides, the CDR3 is TGTGCCATCAGTGAAGGGGGGGCCTCCTACGAGCAGTACTTC.

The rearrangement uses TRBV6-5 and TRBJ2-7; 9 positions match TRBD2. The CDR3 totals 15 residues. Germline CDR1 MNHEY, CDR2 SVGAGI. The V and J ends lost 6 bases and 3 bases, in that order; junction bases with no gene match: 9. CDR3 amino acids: CASSRGGTSLYEQYF. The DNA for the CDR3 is TGTGCCAGCAGCCGCGGCGGGACTAGCCTCTACGAGCAGTACTTC.

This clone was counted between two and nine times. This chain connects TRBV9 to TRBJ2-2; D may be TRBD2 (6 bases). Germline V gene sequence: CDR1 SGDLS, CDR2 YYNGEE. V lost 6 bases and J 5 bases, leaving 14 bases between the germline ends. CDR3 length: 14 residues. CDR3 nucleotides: TGTGCCAGCACCGTCTCCCGGGAGACCGGGGAGCTGTTTTTT. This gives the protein CASTVSRETGELFF.

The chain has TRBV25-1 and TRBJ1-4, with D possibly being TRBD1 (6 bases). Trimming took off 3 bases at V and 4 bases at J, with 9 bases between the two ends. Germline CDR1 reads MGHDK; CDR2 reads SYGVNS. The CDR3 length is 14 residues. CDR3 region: CASSDPRGNEKLFF. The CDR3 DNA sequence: TGTGCCAGCAGTGATCCCAGGGGTAATGAAAAACTGTTTTTT.

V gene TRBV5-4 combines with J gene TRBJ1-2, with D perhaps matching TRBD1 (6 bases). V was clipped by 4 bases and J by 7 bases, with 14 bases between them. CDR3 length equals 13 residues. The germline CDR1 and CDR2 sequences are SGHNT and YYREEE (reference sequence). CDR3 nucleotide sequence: TGTGCCAGCAGCCCACCCGGGGGGCCTGGCTACACCTTC. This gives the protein CASSPPGGPGYTF.